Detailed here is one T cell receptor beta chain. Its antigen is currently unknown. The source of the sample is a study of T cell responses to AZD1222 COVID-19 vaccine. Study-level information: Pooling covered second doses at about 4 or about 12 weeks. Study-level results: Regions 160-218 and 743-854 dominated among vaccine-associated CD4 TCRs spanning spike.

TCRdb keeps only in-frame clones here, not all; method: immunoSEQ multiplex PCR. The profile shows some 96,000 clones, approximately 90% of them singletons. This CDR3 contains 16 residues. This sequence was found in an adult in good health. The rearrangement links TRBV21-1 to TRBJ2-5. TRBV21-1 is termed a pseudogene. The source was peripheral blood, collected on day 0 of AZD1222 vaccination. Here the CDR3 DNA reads TGTGCCAGCAGCAAACTCAAGACGGGCTACCAAGAGACCCAGTACTTC. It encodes CASSKLKTGYQETQYF.